What follows are 9 T cell receptor beta chains derived from one specimen sequenced in a study of identical twins. TCRdb re-called the 5' RACE reads through MiXCR, storing one row per CDR3 protein. The sample holds more than 400,000 distinct CDR3 sequences; 13% to 15% are singletons and the top ten take 0.35% to 0.45%. These same data were also listed under a study on yellow fever vaccine responses in identical twins.

Source material: CD4+ T cells sorted from blood. Every receptor here comes from a woman aged 18-30 years in good health.

The rearrangement links TRBV11-2 to TRBJ2-3; TRBD2 matches 13 bases. Germline assignment: CDR1 SGHAT and CDR2 FQNNGV. This CDR3 contains 15 residues. The trim removed 5 bases at V and 5 bases at J, leaving 4 bases unmatched. CDR3 in DNA: TGTGCCAGCAGCCGGACTAGCGGGGGCCGAGATACGCAGTATTTT. This codes for CASSRTSGGRDTQYF.

This clonotype was found many times. The chain carries TRBV12-3 or TRBV12-4 and TRBJ2-4; no firm D call. The CDR3 runs 14 residues. With 5 bases removed from V and 0 bases from J, the gap between germline ends came to 8 bases. For the CDR3, the DNA is TGTGCCAGCAGTCCGAGCTTAGCCAAAAACATTCAGTACTTC. The encoded protein is CASSPSLAKNIQYF.

The table lists this clonotype with a few counts. The CDR3 loop reads CASSFNPGAYEQYF. The CDR3 DNA is TGTGCCAGCAGTTTCAATCCAGGTGCCTACGAGCAGTACTTC. The chain is built from TRBV12-3 or TRBV12-4 and TRBJ2-7; D gene uncertain. The CDR3 totals 14 residues. Deletions cut 3 bases from V and 2 bases from J, with 11 bases between.

The chain employs TRBV20-1 and TRBJ2-7; the D is unclear. The V gene lost 4 bases and the J gene lost 7 bases, with 14 bases spanning the gap. In germline, CDR1 is DFQATT, CDR2 SNEGSKA (reference sequence). The CDR3 loop spans 12 amino acids. The CDR3 region is CSAKSGTKEQYV. For the CDR3, the DNA is TGCAGTGCTAAGTCGGGTACCAAGGAGCAGTACGTC.

This clonotype appeared many times. CDR3 protein: CASSRTGSGTGELFF. CDR3 in DNA: TGTGCCAGCAGCCGGACGGGGAGTGGCACCGGGGAGCTGTTTTTT. The chain joins TRBV3-1 to TRBJ2-2, with D tentatively TRBD2 (5 bases). The V gene's germline CDR1 is LGHDT and CDR2 YNNKEL (reference sequence). The CDR3 is 15 residues long. V was shortened by 4 bases and J by 4 bases, with 13 bases between the two germline ends.

The V call is TRBV18, the J call TRBJ2-1, with 14 bases identical to TRBD2. The CDR3 contains 15 residues. Germline V gene data show CDR1 as KGHSH and CDR2 as LQKENI. Germline trimming cut 2 bases from V and 7 bases from J; bases unmatched to any gene: 1. CDR3 bases: TGTGCCAGCTCACCAAGACTAGCGGGGGGGAATGAGCAGTTCTTC. It is translated as CASSPRLAGGNEQFF.

This clonotype was seen more than once but under ten times. The gene calls are TRBV12-3 or TRBV12-4 and TRBJ1-2; 7 nucleotides align to TRBD1. The length of the CDR3 is 14 residues. V gave up 4 bases and J gave up 1 base; unmatched junction bases: 3. The chain's CDR3 is CASSWGQLNYGYTF. The CDR3 DNA reads as TGTGCCAGCAGTTGGGGACAGCTTAACTATGGCTACACCTTC.

The rearrangement joins TRBV11-2 to TRBJ2-3; perhaps TRBD1 as D (6 bases). The CDR3 spans 16 residues. Trimming stripped 2 bases from V and 0 bases from J, with 12 bases between. In germline, CDR1 is SGHAT, CDR2 FQNNGV. In nucleotides, the CDR3 is TGTGCCAGCAGCTTAAGGGACAAGACTAGCACAGATACGCAGTATTTT. Protein product: CASSLRDKTSTDTQYF. The whole variable domain, filled in from reference TRBV11-2 and TRBJ2-3, reads EAGVAQSPRYKIIEKRQSVAFWCNPISGHATLYWYQQILGQGPKLLIQFQNNGVVDDSQLPKDRFSAERLKGVDSTLKIQPAKLEDSAVYLCASSLRDKTSTDTQYFGPGTRLTVL.

The chain is built from TRBV7-3 and TRBJ2-3, with D maybe TRBD2 (6 bases). With 5 bases removed from V and 3 bases from J, the gap between germline ends came to 15 bases. Germline CDR1 and CDR2: SGHTA and FQGTGA. The CDR3 consists of 15 residues. The CDR3 DNA follows: TGTGCCAGCAGCCCGGGGGTGGGTTTTACAGATACGCAGTATTTT. This encodes CASSPGVGFTDTQYF.